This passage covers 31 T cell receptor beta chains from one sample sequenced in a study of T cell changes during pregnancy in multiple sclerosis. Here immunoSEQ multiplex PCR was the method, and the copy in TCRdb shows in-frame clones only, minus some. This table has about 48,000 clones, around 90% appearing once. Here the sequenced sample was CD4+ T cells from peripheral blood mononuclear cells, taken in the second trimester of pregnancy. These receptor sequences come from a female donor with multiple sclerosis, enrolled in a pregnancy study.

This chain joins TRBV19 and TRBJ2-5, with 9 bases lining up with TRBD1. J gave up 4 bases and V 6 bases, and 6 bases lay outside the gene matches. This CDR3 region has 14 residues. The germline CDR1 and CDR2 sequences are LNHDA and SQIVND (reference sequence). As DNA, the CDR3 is TGTGCCAGTAGGACTACAGGGGGCGGAGAGACCCAGTACTTC. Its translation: CASRTTGGGETQYF. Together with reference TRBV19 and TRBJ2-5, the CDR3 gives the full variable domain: DGGITQSPKYLFRKEGQNVTLSCEQNLNHDAMYWYRQDPGQGLRLIYYSQIVNDFQKGDIAEGYSVSREKKESFPLTVTSAQKNPTAFYLCASRTTGGGETQYFGPGTRLLVL.

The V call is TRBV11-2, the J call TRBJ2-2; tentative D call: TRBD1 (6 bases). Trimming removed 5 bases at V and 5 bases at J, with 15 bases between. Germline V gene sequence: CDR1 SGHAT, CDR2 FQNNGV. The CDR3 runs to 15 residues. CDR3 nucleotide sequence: TGTGCCAGCAGCACGCAACGACAGGTTACCGGGGAGCTGTTTTTT. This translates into CASSTQRQVTGELFF.

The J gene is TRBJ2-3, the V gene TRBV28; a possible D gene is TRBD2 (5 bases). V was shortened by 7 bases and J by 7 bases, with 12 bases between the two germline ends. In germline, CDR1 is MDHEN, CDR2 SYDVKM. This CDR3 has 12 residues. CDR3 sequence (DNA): TGTGCCAGCAAGGGAGATGCGAATACGCAGTATTTT. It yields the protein CASKGDANTQYF.

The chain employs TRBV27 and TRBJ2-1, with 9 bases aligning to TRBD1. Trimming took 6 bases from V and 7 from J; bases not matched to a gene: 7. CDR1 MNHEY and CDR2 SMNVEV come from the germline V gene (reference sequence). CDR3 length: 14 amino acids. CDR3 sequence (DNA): TGTGCCAGCAGAACAGGGGGCGCGTGGAATGAGCAGTTCTTC. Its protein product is CASRTGGAWNEQFF.

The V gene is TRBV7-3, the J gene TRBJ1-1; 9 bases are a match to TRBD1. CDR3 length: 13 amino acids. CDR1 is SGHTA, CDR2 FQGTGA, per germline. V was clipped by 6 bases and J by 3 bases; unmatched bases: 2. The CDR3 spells CASRRQGDTEAFF. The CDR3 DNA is TGTGCCAGCAGGAGACAGGGGGACACTGAAGCTTTCTTT.

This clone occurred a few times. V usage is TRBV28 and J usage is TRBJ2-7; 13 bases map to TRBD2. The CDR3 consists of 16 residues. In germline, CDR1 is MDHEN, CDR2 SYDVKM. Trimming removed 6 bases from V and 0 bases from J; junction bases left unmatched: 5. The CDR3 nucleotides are TGTGCCAGCAGGAGGACTAGCGGGGGAAGCTCCTACGAGCAGTACTTC. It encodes CASRRTSGGSSYEQYF.

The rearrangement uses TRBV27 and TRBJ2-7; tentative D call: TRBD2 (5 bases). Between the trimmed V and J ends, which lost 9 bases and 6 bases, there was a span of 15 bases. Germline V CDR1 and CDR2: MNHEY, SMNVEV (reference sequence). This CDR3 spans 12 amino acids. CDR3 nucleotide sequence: TGTGCCAGTACGGACCCGGGGAGCGAGCAGTACTTC. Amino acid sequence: CASTDPGSEQYF.

Here the CDR3 reads CASSLGPGTSRDDEQYF. The DNA of the CDR3 is TGTGCCAGCAGCTTAGGGCCCGGGACTAGCAGGGATGACGAGCAGTACTTC. The V and J genes are TRBV7-6 and TRBJ2-7; 9 bases align to TRBD2. Germline V gene data show CDR1 as SGHVS and CDR2 as FNYEAQ. The CDR3 contains 17 residues. With V trimmed by 1 base and J by 5 bases, 12 bases remained unmatched.

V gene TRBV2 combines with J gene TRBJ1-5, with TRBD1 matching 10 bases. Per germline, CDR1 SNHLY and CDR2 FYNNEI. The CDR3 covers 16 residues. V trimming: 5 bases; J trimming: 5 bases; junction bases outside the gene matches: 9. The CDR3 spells CASSPFRDRGDQPQHF. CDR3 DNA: TGTGCCAGCAGTCCCTTCCGGGACAGGGGCGATCAGCCCCAGCATTTT.

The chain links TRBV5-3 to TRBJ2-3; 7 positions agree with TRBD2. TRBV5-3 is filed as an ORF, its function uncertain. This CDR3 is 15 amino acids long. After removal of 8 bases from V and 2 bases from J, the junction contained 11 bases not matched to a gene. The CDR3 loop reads CASREGREDTDTQYF. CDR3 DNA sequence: TGTGCCAGCCGCGAAGGGAGGGAGGACACAGATACGCAGTATTTT.

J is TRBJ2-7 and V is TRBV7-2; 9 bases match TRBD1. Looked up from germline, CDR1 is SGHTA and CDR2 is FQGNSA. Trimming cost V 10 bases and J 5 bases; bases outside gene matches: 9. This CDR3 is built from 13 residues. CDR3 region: CATRMTGGHEQYF. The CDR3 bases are TGTGCCACCCGTATGACAGGGGGACACGAGCAGTACTTC.

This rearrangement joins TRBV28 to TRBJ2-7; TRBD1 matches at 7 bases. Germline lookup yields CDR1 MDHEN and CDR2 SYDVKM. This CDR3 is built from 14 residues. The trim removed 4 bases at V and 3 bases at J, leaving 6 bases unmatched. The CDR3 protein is CASSSPGQIYEQYF. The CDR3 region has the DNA TGTGCCAGCAGTTCACCGGGACAGATCTACGAGCAGTACTTC. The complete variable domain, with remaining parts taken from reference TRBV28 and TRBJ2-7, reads DVKVTQSSRYLVKRTGEKVFLECVQDMDHENMFWYRQDPGLGLRLIYFSYDVKMKEKGDIPEGYSVSREKKERFSLILESASTNQTSMYLCASSSPGQIYEQYFGPGTRLTVT.

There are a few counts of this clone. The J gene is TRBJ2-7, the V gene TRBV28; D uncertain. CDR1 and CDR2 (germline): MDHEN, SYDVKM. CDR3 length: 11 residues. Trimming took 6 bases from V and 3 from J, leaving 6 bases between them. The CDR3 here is CASSALYEQYF. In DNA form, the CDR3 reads TGTGCCAGCAGCGCACTCTACGAGCAGTACTTC. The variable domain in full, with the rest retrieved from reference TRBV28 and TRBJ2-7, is DVKVTQSSRYLVKRTGEKVFLECVQDMDHENMFWYRQDPGLGLRLIYFSYDVKMKEKGDIPEGYSVSREKKERFSLILESASTNQTSMYLCASSALYEQYFGPGTRLTVT.

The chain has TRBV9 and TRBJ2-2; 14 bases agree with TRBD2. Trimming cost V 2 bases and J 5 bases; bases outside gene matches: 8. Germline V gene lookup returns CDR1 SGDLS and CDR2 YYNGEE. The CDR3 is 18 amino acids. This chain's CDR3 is CASSVQGLAGDGTGELFF. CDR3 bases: TGTGCCAGCAGCGTCCAGGGACTAGCGGGAGACGGGACCGGGGAGCTGTTTTTT. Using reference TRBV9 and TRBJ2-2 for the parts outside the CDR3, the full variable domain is DSGVTQTPKHLITATGQRVTLRCSPRSGDLSVYWYQQSLDQGLQFLIQYYNGEERAKGNILERFSAQQFPDLHSELNLSSLELGDSALYFCASSVQGLAGDGTGELFFGEGSRLTVL.

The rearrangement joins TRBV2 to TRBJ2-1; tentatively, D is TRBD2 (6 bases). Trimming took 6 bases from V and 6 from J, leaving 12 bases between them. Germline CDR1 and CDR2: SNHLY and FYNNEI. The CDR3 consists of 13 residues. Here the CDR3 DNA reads TGTGCCAGCAGCGCGGGACTTTTCAATGAGCAGTTCTTC. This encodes CASSAGLFNEQFF.

CDR3 nucleotide sequence: TGTGCCAGTAGTAGGGAGCGGGAGACCTACAATGAGCAGTTCTTC. It translates to CASSRERETYNEQFF. The chain has TRBV19 and TRBJ2-1; TRBD2 matches at 8 bases. CDR1 is LNHDA and CDR2 is SQIVND in the germline V gene (reference sequence). Losses at the gene ends were 4 bases for V and 2 bases for J; bases not matched to a gene: 4. The CDR3 runs 15 residues.

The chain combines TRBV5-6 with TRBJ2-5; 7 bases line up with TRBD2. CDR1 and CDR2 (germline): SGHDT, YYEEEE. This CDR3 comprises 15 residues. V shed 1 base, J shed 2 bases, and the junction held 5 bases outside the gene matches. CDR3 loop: CASSLRLAEQETQYF. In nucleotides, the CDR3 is TGTGCCAGCAGCTTGAGGCTAGCGGAACAAGAGACCCAGTACTTC.

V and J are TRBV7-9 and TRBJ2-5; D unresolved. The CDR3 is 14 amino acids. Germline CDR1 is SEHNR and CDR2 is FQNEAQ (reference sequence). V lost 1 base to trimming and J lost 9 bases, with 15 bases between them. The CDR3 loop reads CASSLDPGVMAQYF. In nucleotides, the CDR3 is TGTGCCAGCAGCTTAGACCCCGGTGTTATGGCCCAGTACTTC.

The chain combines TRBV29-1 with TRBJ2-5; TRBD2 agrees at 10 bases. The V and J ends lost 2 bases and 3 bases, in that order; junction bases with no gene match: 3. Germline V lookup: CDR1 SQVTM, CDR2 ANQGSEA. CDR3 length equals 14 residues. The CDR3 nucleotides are TGCAGCGTTGAATCTAGCGGGGGAAAAGAGACCCAGTACTTC. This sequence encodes CSVESSGGKETQYF. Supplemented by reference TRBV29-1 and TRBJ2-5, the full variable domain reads SAVISQKPSRDICQRGTSLTIQCQVDSQVTMMFWYRQQPGQSLTLIATANQGSEATYESGFVIDKFPISRPNLTFSTLTVSNMSPEDSSIYLCSVESSGGKETQYFGPGTRLLVL.

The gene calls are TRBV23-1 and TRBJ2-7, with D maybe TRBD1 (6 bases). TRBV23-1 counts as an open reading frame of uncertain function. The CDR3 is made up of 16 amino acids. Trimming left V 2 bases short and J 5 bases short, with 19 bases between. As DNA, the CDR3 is TGCGCCAGCAGTCAACCTGGGACATTTATGGCCGACGAGCAGTACTTC. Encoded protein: CASSQPGTFMADEQYF.

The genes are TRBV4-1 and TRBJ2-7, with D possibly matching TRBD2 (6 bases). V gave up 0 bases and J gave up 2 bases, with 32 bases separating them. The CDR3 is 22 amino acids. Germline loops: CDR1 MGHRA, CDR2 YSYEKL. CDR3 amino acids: CASSQDLLAGGVFETPTYEQYF. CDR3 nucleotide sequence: TGCGCCAGCAGCCAAGATCTTCTGGCGGGCGGGGTTTTCGAGACGCCTACCTACGAGCAGTACTTC.

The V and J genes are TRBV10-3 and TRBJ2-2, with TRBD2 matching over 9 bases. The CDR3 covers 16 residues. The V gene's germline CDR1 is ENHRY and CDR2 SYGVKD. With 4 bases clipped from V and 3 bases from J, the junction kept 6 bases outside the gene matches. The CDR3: CAISALAGADTGELFF. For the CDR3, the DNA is TGTGCCATCAGTGCCTTAGCGGGAGCCGACACCGGGGAGCTGTTTTTT.

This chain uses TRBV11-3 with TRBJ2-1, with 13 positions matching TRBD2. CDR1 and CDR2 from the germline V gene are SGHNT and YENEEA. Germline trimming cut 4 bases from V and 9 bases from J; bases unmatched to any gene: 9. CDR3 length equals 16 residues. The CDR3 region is CASSWTSGRSIGEQFF. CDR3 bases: TGTGCCAGCAGCTGGACTAGCGGGAGATCAATCGGTGAGCAGTTCTTC. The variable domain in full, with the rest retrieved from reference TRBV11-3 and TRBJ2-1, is EAGVVQSPRYKIIEKKQPVAFWCNPISGHNTLYWYLQNLGQGPELLIRYENEEAVDDSQLPKDRFSAERLKGVDSTLKIQPAELGDSAVYLCASSWTSGRSIGEQFFGPGTRLTVL.

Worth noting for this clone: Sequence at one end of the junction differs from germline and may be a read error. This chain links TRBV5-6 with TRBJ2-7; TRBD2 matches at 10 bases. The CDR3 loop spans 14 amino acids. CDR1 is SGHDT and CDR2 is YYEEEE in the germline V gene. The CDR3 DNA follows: TGTGCCAGCAGCTTAGAGGGGCCTGGACTAGCGGCCTTTTTC. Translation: CASSLEGPGLAAFF.

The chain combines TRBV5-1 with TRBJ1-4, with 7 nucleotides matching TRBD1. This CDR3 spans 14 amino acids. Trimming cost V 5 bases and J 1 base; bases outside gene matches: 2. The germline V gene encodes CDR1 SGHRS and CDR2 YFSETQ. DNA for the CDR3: TGCGCCAGCAGAACAGGGGTAACTAATGAAAAACTGTTTTTT. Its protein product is CASRTGVTNEKLFF.

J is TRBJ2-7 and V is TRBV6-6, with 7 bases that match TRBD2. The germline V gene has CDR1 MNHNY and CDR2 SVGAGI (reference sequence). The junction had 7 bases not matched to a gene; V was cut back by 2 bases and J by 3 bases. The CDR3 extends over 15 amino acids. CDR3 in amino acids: CASSYSRGRSYEQYF. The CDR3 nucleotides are TGTGCCAGCAGTTACAGTCGCGGGAGAAGCTACGAGCAGTACTTC.

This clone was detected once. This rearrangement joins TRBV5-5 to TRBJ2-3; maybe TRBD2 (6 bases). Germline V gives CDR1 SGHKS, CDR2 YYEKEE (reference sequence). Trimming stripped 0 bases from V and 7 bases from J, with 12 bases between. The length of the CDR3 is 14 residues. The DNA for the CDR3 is TGTGCCAGCAGCTTGGGGGACTCACATAATACGCAGTATTTT. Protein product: CASSLGDSHNTQYF.

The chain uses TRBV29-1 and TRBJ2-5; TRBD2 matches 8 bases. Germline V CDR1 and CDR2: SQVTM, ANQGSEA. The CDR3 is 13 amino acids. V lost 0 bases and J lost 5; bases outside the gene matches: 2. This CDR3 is CSVEDGGAETQYF. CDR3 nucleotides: TGCAGCGTTGAAGACGGGGGGGCGGAGACCCAGTACTTC.

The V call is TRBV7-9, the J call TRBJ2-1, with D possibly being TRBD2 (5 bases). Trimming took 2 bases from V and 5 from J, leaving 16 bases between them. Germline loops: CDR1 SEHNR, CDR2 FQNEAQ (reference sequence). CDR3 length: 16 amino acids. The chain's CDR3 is CASSLLTAVEDNEQFF. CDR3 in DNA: TGTGCCAGCAGCTTACTAACCGCGGTGGAGGACAATGAGCAGTTCTTC. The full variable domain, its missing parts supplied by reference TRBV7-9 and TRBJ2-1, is DTGVSQNPRHKITKRGQNVTFRCDPISEHNRLYWYRQTLGQGPEFLTYFQNEAQLEKSRLLSDRFSAERPKGSFSTLEIQRTEQGDSAMYLCASSLLTAVEDNEQFFGPGTRLTVL.

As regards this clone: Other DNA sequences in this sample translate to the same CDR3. The CDR3 DNA reads as TGTGCCAGCAGCTTAGGGGCCCACACTGAAGCTTTCTTT. Amino acids: CASSLGAHTEAFF. This rearrangement joins TRBV7-6 to TRBJ1-1; no firm D call. The CDR3 is 13 amino acids. V was clipped by 1 base and J by 3 bases, with 6 bases between them. CDR1 is SGHVS, CDR2 FNYEAQ, per germline.

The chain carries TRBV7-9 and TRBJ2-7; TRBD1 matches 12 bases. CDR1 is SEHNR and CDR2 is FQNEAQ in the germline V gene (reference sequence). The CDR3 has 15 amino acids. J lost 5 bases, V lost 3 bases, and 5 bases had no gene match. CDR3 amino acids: CASSFRDRGLHEQYF. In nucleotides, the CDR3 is TGTGCCAGCAGCTTCCGGGACAGGGGGCTTCACGAGCAGTACTTC.